This T cell receptor beta chain is from a study of cytomegalovirus exposure and HLA in healthy donors. For this clone: Its target is unknown.

The PCR had 60 Vbeta and 13 Jbeta primers. As handled by the study authors: As a later analysis found, there were 80 million to 90 million unique TCR beta chains, of which roughly 11 million were shared. Profiled with immunoSEQ multiplex PCR; TCRdb holds only in-frame clones, not every one. V, J and clone size derive from that table, while D and trimming were established from the DNA sequence. The table lists approximately 190,000 clones, roughly 82% of them singletons. CDR1 and CDR2 from the germline V gene are SGHRS and YFSETQ. The CDR3 totals 14 residues. The J segment lost 7 bases and the V segment lost 4 bases, leaving 8 bases of the junction unmatched. General study results and limits: The study had only CMV serostatus as immune exposure information.

Material for sequencing was PBMCs. The chain joins TRBV5-1 to TRBJ1-2; TRBD1 matches 9 bases. The receptor was isolated from a woman aged 45 to 65 in good health and CMV-seropositive. CDR3 DNA: TGCGCCAGCAGCCCCCGACAGGGGGGAGGTGGCTACACCTTC. Encoded protein: CASSPRQGGGGYTF.